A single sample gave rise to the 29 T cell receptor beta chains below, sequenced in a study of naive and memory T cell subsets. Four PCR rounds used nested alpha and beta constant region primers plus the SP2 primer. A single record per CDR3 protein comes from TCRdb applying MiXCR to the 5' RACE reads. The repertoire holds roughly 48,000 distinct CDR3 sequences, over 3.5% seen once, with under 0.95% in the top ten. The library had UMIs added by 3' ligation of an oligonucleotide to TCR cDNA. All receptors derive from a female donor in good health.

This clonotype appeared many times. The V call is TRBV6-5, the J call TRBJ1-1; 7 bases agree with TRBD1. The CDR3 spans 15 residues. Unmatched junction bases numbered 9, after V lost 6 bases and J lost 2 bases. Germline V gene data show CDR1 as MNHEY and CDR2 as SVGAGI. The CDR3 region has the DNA TGTGCCAGCAGCCGATCCGACAGGGTCAACACTGAAGCTTTCTTT. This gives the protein CASSRSDRVNTEAFF.

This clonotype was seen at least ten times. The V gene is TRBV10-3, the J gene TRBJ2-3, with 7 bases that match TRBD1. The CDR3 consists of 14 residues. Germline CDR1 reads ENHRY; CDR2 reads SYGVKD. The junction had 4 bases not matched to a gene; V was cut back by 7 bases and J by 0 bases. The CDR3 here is CAIKGAYSTDTQYF. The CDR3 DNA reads TGTGCCATCAAGGGGGCTTATAGCACAGATACGCAGTATTTT.

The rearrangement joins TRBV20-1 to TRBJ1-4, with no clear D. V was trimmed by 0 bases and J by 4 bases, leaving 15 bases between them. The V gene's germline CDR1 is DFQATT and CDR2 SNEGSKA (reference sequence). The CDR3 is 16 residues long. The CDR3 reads CSARDPGGVFNEKLFF. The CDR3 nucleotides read TGCAGTGCTAGAGACCCCGGTGGAGTCTTTAATGAAAAACTGTTTTTT.

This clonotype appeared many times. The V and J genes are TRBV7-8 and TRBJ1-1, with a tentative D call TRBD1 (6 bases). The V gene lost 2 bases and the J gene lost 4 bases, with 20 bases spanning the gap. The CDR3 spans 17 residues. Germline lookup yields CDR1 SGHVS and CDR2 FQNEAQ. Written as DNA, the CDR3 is TGTGCCAGCAGCTTACGACACCTCCTGTTCAGGGGCACTGAAGCTTTCTTT. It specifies CASSLRHLLFRGTEAFF.

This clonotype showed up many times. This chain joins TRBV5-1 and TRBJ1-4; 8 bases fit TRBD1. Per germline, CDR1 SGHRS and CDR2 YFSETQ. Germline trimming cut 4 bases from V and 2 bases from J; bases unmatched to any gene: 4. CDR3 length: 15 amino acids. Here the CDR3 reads CASSVTGGTNEKLFF. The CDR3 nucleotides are TGCGCCAGCAGCGTCACAGGGGGTACTAATGAAAAACTGTTTTTT.

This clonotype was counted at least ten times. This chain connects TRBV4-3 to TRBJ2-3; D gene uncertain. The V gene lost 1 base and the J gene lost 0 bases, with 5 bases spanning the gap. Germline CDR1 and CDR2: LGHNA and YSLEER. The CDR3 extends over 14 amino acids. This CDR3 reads CASSQVQSTDTQYF. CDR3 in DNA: TGCGCCAGCAGCCAAGTCCAAAGCACAGATACGCAGTATTTT.

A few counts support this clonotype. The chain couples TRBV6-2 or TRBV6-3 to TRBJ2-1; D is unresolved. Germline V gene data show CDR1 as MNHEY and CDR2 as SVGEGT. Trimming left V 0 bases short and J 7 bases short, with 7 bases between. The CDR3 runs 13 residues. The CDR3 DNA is TGTGCCAGCAGTTACTCGTGGTGTAATGAGCAGTTCTTC. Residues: CASSYSWCNEQFF.

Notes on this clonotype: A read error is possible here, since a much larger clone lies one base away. The CDR3 here is CASSSSQETQYF. CDR3 bases: TGTGCCAGCAGTTCCTCCCAAGAGACCCAGTACTTC. The gene calls are TRBV12-3 or TRBV12-4 and TRBJ2-5; D uncertain. The CDR3 has 12 amino acids. V lost 4 bases, J lost 1 base, and 4 bases lay in between.

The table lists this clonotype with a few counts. CDR3 nucleotides: TGTGCCAGCAGCATAGGGACAGTGCACACCGGGGAGCTGTTTTTT. Translation gives CASSIGTVHTGELFF. V is TRBV5-5 and J is TRBJ2-2; 7 bases agree with TRBD1. V was clipped by 4 bases and J by 3 bases; unmatched bases: 6. CDR1 and CDR2 (germline): SGHKS, YYEKEE (reference sequence). The CDR3 sequence is 15 residues long. Based on the CDR3 plus reference TRBV5-5 and TRBJ2-2, the full variable domain is DAGVTQSPTHLIKTRGQQVTLRCSPISGHKSVSWYQQVLGQGPQFIFQYYEKEERGRGNFPDRFSARQFPNYSSELNVNALLLGDSALYLCASSIGTVHTGELFFGEGSRLTVL.

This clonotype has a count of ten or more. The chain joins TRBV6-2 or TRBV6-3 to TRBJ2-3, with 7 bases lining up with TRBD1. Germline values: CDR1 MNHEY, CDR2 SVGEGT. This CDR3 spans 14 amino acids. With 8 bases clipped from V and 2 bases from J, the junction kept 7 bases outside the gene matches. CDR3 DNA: TGTGCCAGCGGGTGGACAGGATTCACAGATACGCAGTATTTT. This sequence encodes CASGWTGFTDTQYF.

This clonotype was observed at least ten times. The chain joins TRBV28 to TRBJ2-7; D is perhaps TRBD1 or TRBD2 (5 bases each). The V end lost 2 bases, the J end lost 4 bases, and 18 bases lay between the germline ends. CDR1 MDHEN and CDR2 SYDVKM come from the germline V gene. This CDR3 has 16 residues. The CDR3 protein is CASSLPGRIVLYEQYF. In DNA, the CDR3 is TGTGCCAGCAGTTTACCAGGGAGAATTGTCTTGTACGAGCAGTACTTC.

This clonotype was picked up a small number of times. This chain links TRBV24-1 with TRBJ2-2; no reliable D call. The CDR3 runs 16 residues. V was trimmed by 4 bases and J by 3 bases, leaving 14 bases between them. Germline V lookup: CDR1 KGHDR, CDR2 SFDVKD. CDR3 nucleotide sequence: TGTGCCACCAGTGAGTTTAAAGGAGCCCACACCGGGGAGCTGTTTTTT. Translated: CATSEFKGAHTGELFF.

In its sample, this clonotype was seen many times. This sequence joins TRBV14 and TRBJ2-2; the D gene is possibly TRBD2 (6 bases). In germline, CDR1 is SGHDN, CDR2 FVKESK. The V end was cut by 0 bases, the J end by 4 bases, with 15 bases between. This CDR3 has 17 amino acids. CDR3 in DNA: TGTGCCAGCAGCCAAGATTTAGCGGTCCAGGCCACCGGGGAGCTGTTTTTT. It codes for CASSQDLAVQATGELFF. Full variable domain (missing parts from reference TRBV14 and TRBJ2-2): EAGVTQFPSHSVIEKGQTVTLRCDPISGHDNLYWYRRVMGKEIKFLLHFVKESKQDESGMPNNRFLAERTGGTYSTLKVQPAELEDSGVYFCASSQDLAVQATGELFFGEGSRLTVL.

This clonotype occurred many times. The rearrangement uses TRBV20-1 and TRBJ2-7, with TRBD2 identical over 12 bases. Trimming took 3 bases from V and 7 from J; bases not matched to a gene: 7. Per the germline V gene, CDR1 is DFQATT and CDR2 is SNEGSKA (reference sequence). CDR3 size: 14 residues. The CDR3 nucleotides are TGCAGTGCTAGTAGACTAGCGGGAGTGGGTGAGCAGTACTTC. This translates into CSASRLAGVGEQYF.

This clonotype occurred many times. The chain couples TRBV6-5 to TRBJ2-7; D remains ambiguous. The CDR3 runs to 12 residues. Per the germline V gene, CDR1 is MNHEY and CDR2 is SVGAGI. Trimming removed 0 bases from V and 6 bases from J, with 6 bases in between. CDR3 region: CASSYSPSEQYF. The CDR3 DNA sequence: TGTGCCAGCAGTTACTCCCCCTCCGAGCAGTACTTC.

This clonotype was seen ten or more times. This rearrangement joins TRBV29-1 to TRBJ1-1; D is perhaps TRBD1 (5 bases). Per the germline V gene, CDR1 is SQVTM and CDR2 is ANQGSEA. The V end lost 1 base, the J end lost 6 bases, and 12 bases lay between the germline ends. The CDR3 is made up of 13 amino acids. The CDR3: CSVEGGVKAEAFF. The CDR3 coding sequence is TGCAGCGTTGAAGGGGGCGTGAAGGCTGAAGCTTTCTTT.

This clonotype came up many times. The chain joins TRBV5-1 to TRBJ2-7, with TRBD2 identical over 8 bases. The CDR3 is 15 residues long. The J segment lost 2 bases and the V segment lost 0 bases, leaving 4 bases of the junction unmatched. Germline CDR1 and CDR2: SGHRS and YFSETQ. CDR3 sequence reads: CASSLVSGATYEQYF. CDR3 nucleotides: TGCGCCAGCAGCTTGGTTAGCGGGGCTACCTACGAGCAGTACTTC.

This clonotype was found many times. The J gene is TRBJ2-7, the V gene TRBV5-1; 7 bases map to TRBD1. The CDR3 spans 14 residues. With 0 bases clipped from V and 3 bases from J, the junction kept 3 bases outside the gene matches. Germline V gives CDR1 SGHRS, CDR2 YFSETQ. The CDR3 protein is CASSLGGQLYEQYF. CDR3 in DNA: TGCGCCAGCAGCTTGGGGGGACAGCTCTACGAGCAGTACTTC.

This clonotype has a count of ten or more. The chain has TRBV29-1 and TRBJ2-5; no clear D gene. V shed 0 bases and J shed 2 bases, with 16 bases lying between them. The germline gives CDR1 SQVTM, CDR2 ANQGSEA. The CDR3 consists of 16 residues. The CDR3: CSVEDHRPFHQETQYF. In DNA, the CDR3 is TGCAGCGTTGAAGATCACAGACCGTTTCATCAAGAGACCCAGTACTTC.

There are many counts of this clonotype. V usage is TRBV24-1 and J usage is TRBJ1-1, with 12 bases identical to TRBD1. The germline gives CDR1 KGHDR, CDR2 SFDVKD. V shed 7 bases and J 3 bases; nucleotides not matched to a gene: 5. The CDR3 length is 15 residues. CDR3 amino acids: CATRGTGGRDTEAFF. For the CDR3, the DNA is TGTGCCACCAGGGGGACAGGGGGCAGGGACACTGAAGCTTTCTTT.

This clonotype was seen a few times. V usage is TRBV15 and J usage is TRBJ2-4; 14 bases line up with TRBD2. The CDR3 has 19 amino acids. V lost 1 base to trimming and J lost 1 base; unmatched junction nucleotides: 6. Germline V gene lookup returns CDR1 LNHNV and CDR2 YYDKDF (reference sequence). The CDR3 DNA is TGTGCCACCAGCAGAGGGGGACTAGCGGGAGATAGGGCCAAAAACATTCAGTACTTC. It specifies CATSRGGLAGDRAKNIQYF. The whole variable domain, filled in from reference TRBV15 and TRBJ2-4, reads DAMVIQNPRYQVTQFGKPVTLSCSQTLNHNVMYWYQQKSSQAPKLLFHYYDKDFNNEADTPDNFQSRRPNTSFCFLDIRSPGLGDTAMYLCATSRGGLAGDRAKNIQYFGAGTRLSVL.

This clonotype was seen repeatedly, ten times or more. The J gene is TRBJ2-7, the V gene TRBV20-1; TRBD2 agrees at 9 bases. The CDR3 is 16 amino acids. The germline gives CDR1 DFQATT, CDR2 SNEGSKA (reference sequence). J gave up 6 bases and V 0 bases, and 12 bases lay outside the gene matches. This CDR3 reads CSARDPRSGSGVEQYF. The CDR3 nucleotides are TGCAGTGCTAGAGATCCCCGTAGCGGGAGCGGTGTCGAGCAGTACTTC.

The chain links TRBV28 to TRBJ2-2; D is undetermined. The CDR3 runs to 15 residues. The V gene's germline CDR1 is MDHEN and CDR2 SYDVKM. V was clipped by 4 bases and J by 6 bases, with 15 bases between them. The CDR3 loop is CASSSVVSAPGELFF. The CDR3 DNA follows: TGTGCCAGCAGTTCAGTAGTTTCGGCCCCCGGGGAGCTGTTTTTT. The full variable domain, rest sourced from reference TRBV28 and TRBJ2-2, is DVKVTQSSRYLVKRTGEKVFLECVQDMDHENMFWYRQDPGLGLRLIYFSYDVKMKEKGDIPEGYSVSREKKERFSLILESASTNQTSMYLCASSSVVSAPGELFFGEGSRLTVL.

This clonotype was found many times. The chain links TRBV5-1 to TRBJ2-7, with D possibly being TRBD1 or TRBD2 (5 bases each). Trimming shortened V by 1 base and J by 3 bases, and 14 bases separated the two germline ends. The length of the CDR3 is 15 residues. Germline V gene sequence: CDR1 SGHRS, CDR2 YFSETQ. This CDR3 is CASSLFGTPNYEQYF. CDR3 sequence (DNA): TGCGCCAGCAGCTTGTTTGGGACCCCTAACTACGAGCAGTACTTC.

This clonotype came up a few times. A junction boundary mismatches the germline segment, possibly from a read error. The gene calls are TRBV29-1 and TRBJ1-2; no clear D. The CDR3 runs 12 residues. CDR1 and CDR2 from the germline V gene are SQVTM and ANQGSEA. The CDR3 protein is CSAQDLYYGDTF. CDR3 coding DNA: TGCAGCGCTCAGGACCTTTACTATGGCGACACCTTC.

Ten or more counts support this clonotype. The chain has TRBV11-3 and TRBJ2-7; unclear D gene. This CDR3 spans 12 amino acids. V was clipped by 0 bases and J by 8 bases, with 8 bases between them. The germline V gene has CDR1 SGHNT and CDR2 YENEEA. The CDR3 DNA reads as TGTGCCAGCAGCTTAGATCTATTAAAGCAGTACTTC. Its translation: CASSLDLLKQYF.

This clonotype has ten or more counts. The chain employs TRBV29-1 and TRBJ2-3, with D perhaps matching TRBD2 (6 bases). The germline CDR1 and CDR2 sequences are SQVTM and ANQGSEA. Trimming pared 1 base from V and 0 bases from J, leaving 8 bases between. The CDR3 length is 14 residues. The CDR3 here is CSVEVSGSTDTQYF. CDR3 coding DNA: TGCAGCGTTGAAGTAAGCGGGAGCACAGATACGCAGTATTTT.

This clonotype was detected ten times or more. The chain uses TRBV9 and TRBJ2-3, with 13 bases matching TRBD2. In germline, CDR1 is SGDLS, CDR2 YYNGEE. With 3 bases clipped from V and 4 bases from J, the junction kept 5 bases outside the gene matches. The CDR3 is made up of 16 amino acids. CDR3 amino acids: CASSGTGLAGADTQYF. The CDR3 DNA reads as TGTGCCAGCAGCGGAACTGGACTAGCGGGGGCAGATACGCAGTATTTT.

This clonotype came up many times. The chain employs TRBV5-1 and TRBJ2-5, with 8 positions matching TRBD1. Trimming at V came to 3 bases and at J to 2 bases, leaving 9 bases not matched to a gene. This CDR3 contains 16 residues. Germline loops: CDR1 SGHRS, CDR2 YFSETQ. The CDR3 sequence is CASSYRGNDFQETQYF. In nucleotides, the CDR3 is TGCGCCAGCAGCTACAGGGGGAACGACTTTCAAGAGACCCAGTACTTC.